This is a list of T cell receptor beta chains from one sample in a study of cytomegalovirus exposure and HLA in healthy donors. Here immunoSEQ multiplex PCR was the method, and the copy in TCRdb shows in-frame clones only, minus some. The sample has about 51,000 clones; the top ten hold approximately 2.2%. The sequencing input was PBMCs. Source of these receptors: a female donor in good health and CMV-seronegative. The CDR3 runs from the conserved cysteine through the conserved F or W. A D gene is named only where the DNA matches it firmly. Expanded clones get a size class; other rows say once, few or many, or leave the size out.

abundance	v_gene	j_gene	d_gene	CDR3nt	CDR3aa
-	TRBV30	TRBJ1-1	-	TGTGCCTGGAGTGTAGATAGCTCGAACACTGAAGCTTTCTTT	CAWSVDSSNTEAFF
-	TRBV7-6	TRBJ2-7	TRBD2	TGTGCCAGCAGCCCACGGACTAGCGGGAGGTCCTACGAGCAGTACTTC	CASSPRTSGRSYEQYF
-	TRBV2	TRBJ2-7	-	TGTGCCAGCAGTGAATCCGGCAGGGTATACGAGCAGTACTTC	CASSESGRVYEQYF
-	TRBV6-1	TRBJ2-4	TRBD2	TGTGCCAGCAGTGACGGGAGGGGTGTAGGGGCCAAAAACATTCAGTACTTC	CASSDGRGVGAKNIQYF
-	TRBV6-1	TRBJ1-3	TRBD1	TGTGCCAGCAGTCGACAGGGGGCTGGAAACACCATATATTTT	CASSRQGAGNTIYF
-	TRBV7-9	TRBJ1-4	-	TGTGCCAGCAGCTTACAGGGGGAAAAACTGTTTTTT	CASSLQGEKLFF
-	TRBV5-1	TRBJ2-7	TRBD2	TGCGCCAGCAGCTTGTCTGGACTAGCGGGAGTTCCCCCCGAGCAGTACTTC	CASSLSGLAGVPPEQYF
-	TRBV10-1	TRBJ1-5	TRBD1	TGCGCCAGCAGTGACCGGGGACAGAACGGGTCCCAGCATTTT	CASSDRGQNGSQHF
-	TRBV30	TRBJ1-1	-	TGTGCCTGGCTACAGCTTACGAACACTGAAGCTTTCTTT	CAWLQLTNTEAFF
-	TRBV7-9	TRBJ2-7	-	TGTGCCAGCAGCCCAAAGGGGCCCTACGAGCAGTACTTC	CASSPKGPYEQYF
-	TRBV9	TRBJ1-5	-	TGTGCCAGCAACAGGGAAGGTGGTCAGCCCCAGCATTTT	CASNREGGQPQHF
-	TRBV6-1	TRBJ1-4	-	TGTGCCAGCAGTAGTCAGGTTGTTGAAAAACTGTTTTTT	CASSSQVVEKLFF
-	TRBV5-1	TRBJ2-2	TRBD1	TGCGCCAGCAGCCCGACAGGGGCAGGTACCGGGGAGCTGTTTTTT	CASSPTGAGTGELFF
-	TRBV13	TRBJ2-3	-	TGTGCCAGCAGCACAACAGGGGAGGCGCAGTATTTT	CASSTTGEAQYF
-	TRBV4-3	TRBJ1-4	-	TGCGCCAGCAGCCAAGATTTGAGCGGGGAAAAACTGTTTTTT	CASSQDLSGEKLFF
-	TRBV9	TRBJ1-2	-	TGTGCCAGCAGGGGGGGAGGGGCAGGGGAAGGCTACACCTTC	CASRGGGAGEGYTF
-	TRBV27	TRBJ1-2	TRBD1	TGTGCCAGCAGCACGACAGGGGGCGCGCAAGGGCGTGGCTACACCTTC	CASSTTGGAQGRGYTF
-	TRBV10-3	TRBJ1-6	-	TGTGCCATCAGTGAGTCGGGACATGGATCACCCCTCCACTTT	CAISESGHGSPLHF
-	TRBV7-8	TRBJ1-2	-	TGTGCCAGCAGCTTCAGGTTGGGGCAGGGGAAATCGGGCTACACCTTC	CASSFRLGQGKSGYTF
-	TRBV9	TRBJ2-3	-	TGTGCCAGCAGCCCCCACCAAACTAGCACAGATACGCAGTATTTT	CASSPHQTSTDTQYF
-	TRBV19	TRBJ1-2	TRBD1	TGTGCCAGTAGGGGACGGGACAGGGGGCAGGATGGCTACACCTTC	CASRGRDRGQDGYTF
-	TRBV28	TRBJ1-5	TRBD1	TGTGCCAGCGAGACAGGGAGTAATCAGCCCCAGCATTTT	CASETGSNQPQHF
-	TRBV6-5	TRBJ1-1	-	TGTGCCAGCGGGTCAGGGGTGAACACTGAAGCTTTCTTT	CASGSGVNTEAFF
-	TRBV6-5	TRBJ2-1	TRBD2	TGTGCCAGCAGACCACTAGCGGGTGGGGGCGATGAGCAGTTCTTC	CASRPLAGGGDEQFF
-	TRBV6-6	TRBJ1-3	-	TGTGCCAGCGTTGGGGCGATCGGAAACACCATATATTTT	CASVGAIGNTIYF
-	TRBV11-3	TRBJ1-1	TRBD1	TGTGCCAGCAGCCCCCCGTTGGGGACAGGAATCAACACTGAAGCTTTCTTT	CASSPPLGTGINTEAFF
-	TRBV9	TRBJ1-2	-	TGTGCCAGCAGCGGTTATGGAGGGGCGGGTGGCTACACCTTC	CASSGYGGAGGYTF
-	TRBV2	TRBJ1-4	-	TGTGCCAGCAGTGAAAGGGGCAGGGGACCCGAAAAACTGTTTTTT	CASSERGRGPEKLFF
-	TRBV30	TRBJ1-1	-	TGTGCCTGGAGTGTGCGGGGGTTGCGCACTGAAGCTTTCTTT	CAWSVRGLRTEAFF
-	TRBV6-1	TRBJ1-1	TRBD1	TGTGCCAGCAGGGACAGGGGCTATGGCACTGAAGCTTTCTTT	CASRDRGYGTEAFF
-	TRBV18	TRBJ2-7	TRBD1	TGTGCCAGCTCACCCGGGACAGGGACCTTCTACGAGCAGTACTTC	CASSPGTGTFYEQYF
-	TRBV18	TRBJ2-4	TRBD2	TGTGCCAGCTCACCATTACGGGAGGGGAACATTCAGTACTTC	CASSPLREGNIQYF
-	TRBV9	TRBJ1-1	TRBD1	TGTGCCAGCAGCGTAGGAGGAGGGGGCGACGGCACTGAAGCTTTCTTT	CASSVGGGGDGTEAFF
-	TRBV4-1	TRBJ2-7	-	TGCGCCAGCAGCCAAGATCATTCGGGTGCCTACGAGCAGTACTTC	CASSQDHSGAYEQYF
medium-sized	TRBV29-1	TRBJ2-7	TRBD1	TGCAGCGTTGAAGGTGGACAGGGGGACGAGCAGTACTTC	CSVEGGQGDEQYF
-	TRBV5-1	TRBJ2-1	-	TGCGCCAGCAGCTTTACAGTCTACTCCTACAATGAGCAGTTCTTC	CASSFTVYSYNEQFF
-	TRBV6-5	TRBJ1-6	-	TGTGCCAGCAGGTCTACAGGACCCGGGAATTCACCCCTCCACTTT	CASRSTGPGNSPLHF
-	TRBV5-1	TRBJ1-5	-	TGCGCCAGCAGCTTGGACAATAATCAGCCCCAGCATTTT	CASSLDNNQPQHF
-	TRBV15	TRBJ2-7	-	TGTGCCACCAGCCCCCAGAGGAGGGGATACGAGCAGTACTTC	CATSPQRRGYEQYF
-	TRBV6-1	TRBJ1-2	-	TGTGCCAGCAGTGAAGAGGGAGGGACTAACTATGGCTACACCTTC	CASSEEGGTNYGYTF
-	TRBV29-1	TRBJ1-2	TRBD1	TGCAGCGTAGACGGACAGGGGGACTATGGCTACACCTTC	CSVDGQGDYGYTF
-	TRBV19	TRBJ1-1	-	TGTGCCAGTAGTATCGTTGAGGGGGTGAACACTGAAGCTTTCTTT	CASSIVEGVNTEAFF
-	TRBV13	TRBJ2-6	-	TGTGCCAGCAGCTTTCAGTATGGGGCCAACGTCCTGACTTTC	CASSFQYGANVLTF
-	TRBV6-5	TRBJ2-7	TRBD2	TGTGCCAGCAGGGCCCTAGCGGGGGGGCCGAACGAGCAGTACTTC	CASRALAGGPNEQYF
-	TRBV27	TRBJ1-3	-	TGTGCCAGCAGTTCGGGGGGGTACGGAAACACCATATATTTT	CASSSGGYGNTIYF
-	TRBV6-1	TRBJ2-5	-	TGTGCCAGCAGTGACAGGGTCCAAGAGACCCAGTACTTC	CASSDRVQETQYF
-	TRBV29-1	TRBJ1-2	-	TGCAGCGGGAAAACAGGGAACTATGGCTACACCTTC	CSGKTGNYGYTF
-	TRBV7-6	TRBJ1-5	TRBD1	TGTGCCAGCAGCCGAGGACAGGCTAATAGCAATCAGCCCCAGCATTTT	CASSRGQANSNQPQHF
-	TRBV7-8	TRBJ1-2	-	TGTGCCAGCAGCTTTGATGGGACATCCTCCTATGGCTACACCTTC	CASSFDGTSSYGYTF
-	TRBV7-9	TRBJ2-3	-	TGTGCCTCCGGAGGCACAGATACGCAGTATTTT	CASGGTDTQYF